These 9 T cell receptor beta chains share one sample of origin, sequenced in a study of early T cells in non-severe SARS-CoV-2 infection. TCRdb itself ran the 5' RACE reads through MiXCR, one entry per CDR3 protein. The profile shows 98,000 or so distinct CDR3 sequences, roughly an eighth of them singletons. Material: whole blood. The receptor source for this set is an adult who was a healthcare worker with PCR-confirmed SARS-CoV-2 infection or an uninfected control (not recorded which).

The table lists this clonotype with many counts. V usage is TRBV7-8 and J usage is TRBJ2-7; D remains ambiguous. The CDR3 spans 18 residues. Germline V gives CDR1 SGHVS, CDR2 FQNEAQ. V was pared by 1 base and J by 1 base, with 20 bases between. The CDR3 DNA reads TGTGCCAGCAGCTTAGTGGGGTGGGGTTCACTATTTTCCTACGAGCAGTACTTC. This codes for CASSLVGWGSLFSYEQYF.

A few counts support this clonotype. V and J are TRBV9 and TRBJ1-6; 7 bases match TRBD1. This CDR3 has 13 residues. V was clipped by 5 bases and J by 9 bases; unmatched bases: 5. From germline, CDR1 is SGDLS and CDR2 YYNGEE. As DNA, the CDR3 is TGTGCCAGCAGTACGACAGGGATTTCACCCCTCCACTTT. Protein product: CASSTTGISPLHF.

This clonotype came up many times. The chain is built from TRBV7-8 and TRBJ1-1; D is uncertain. CDR1 is SGHVS and CDR2 is FQNEAQ in the germline V gene. The CDR3 contains 13 residues. The V and J ends lost 3 bases and 1 base respectively, with 6 bases between them. In nucleotides, the CDR3 is TGTGCCAGCAGCTTCTCATGGAACACTGAAGCTTTCTTT. Its protein product is CASSFSWNTEAFF.

This clonotype was seen more than once but under ten times. This chain links TRBV30 with TRBJ2-7, with 7 bases fitting TRBD1. This CDR3 comprises 12 residues. CDR1 and CDR2 from the germline V gene are GTSNPN and SVGIG (reference sequence). V shed 4 bases and J 1 base; nucleotides not matched to a gene: 1. The CDR3 bases are TGTGCCTGGAAACAGGGGTCCTACGAGCAGTACTTC. Translation gives CAWKQGSYEQYF.

In its sample, this clonotype was seen many times. The chain couples TRBV5-4 to TRBJ1-1, with D unclear. Germline V gives CDR1 SGHNT, CDR2 YYREEE (reference sequence). This CDR3 has 16 residues. V lost 6 bases, J lost 5 bases, and 23 bases lay in between. CDR3 region: CASTNTRVDLRTEAFF. DNA for the CDR3: TGTGCCAGCACCAACACAAGGGTTGATTTGAGGACTGAAGCTTTCTTT.

This clonotype was observed at least ten times. This rearrangement joins TRBV20-1 to TRBJ2-7, with 9 nucleotides matching TRBD2. The J segment lost 2 bases and the V segment lost 0 bases, leaving 8 bases of the junction unmatched. CDR1 and CDR2 from the germline V gene are DFQATT and SNEGSKA (reference sequence). This CDR3 contains 16 residues. CDR3 sequence reads: CSARDGTTSGTYEQYF. The CDR3 DNA reads as TGCAGTGCTAGAGATGGGACGACTAGCGGAACCTACGAGCAGTACTTC.

This clonotype occurred many times. V and J are TRBV20-1 and TRBJ1-1; D ambiguous. The CDR3 spans 15 residues. Germline loops: CDR1 DFQATT, CDR2 SNEGSKA (reference sequence). Deletions cut 4 bases from V and 1 base from J, with 16 bases between. CDR3 sequence reads: CSANHPLVENTEAFF. The CDR3 DNA reads as TGCAGTGCTAATCACCCCCTGGTTGAGAACACTGAAGCTTTCTTT.

This clonotype has more than one count but fewer than ten. The genes are TRBV20-1 and TRBJ1-1, with D perhaps TRBD1 (5 bases). The CDR3 runs to 14 residues. The V end lost 5 bases, the J end lost 0 bases, and 13 bases lay between the germline ends. The germline CDR1 and CDR2 sequences are DFQATT and SNEGSKA (reference sequence). The CDR3 nucleotides read TGCAGTGCTTCCGGACGGACATTGAACACTGAAGCTTTCTTT. Protein sequence: CSASGRTLNTEAFF.

This clonotype showed up just a few times. J is TRBJ2-7 and V is TRBV6-6, with 8 bases matching TRBD2. The CDR3 is 15 amino acids. Trimming took 4 bases from V and 1 from J; bases not matched to a gene: 6. Per germline, CDR1 MNHNY and CDR2 SVGAGI (reference sequence). CDR3 coding DNA: TGTGCCAGCAGTTCAACGGGACTAGTATCCTACGAGCAGTACTTC. Its protein product is CASSSTGLVSYEQYF.